The rows below give T cell receptor beta chains drawn from one sample of a study of response to subunit inactivated influenza vaccine. Each CDR3 protein is one row after TCRdb ran MiXCR on the RT-PCR reads. The sample lists around 530,000 distinct CDR3 sequences; more than 15% were seen once. Here the sequenced sample was CD4+ T cells sorted from PBMCs, taken around 25 months after vaccination. These receptors came from a man in his fifties or sixties who received an inactivated influenza vaccine. Both conserved end residues are part of each CDR3. The D gene is left open where the match is weak. Expanded clones are given a class, and other clones once, few, many or no size at all.

length: 14; J: TRBJ1-5; V: TRBV12-3/TRBV12-4; size: few; D: .; DNA: TGTGCCAGCAGTTTACAGGGAGTAAAGCAGCCCCAGCATTTT; CDR3: CASSLQGVKQPQHF
length: 15; J: TRBJ1-3; V: TRBV20-1; size: few; D: TRBD1; DNA: TGCAGTGCTACCCACCAAGGGGGCGAGGGAAACACCATATATTTT; CDR3: CSATHQGGEGNTIYF
length: 16; J: TRBJ2-7; V: TRBV10-3; size: .; D: .; DNA: TGTGCCATCAGTGGAGACCGAGCGCAGGGGCACTACGAGCAGTACTTC; CDR3: CAISGDRAQGHYEQYF
length: 13; J: TRBJ2-3; V: TRBV7-9; size: .; D: .; DNA: TGTGCCAGCAACCTCTCCCCCACAGATACGCAGTATTTT; CDR3: CASNLSPTDTQYF
length: 14; J: TRBJ1-2; V: TRBV10-2; size: .; D: TRBD1; DNA: TGCGCCAGCAGCCCCGGGACAGAGATGTATGGCTACACCTTC; CDR3: CASSPGTEMYGYTF
length: 16; J: TRBJ2-1; V: TRBV5-1; size: few; D: TRBD2; DNA: TGCGCCAGCAGGAATGAGATAGGGAGGGCTAGGGATGAGCAGTTCTTC; CDR3: CASRNEIGRARDEQFF
length: 17; J: TRBJ2-7; V: TRBV7-6; size: many; D: TRBD2; DNA: TGTGCCAGCAGCTACAAGCAGGAGGCGGGGGATCCGGTAGAGCAGTACTTC; CDR3: CASSYKQEAGDPVEQYF
length: 17; J: TRBJ2-2; V: TRBV5-1; size: few; D: .; DNA: TGCGCCAGCAGCGTGGGACTGCCCAGCGCGAACACCGGGGAGCTGTTTTTT; CDR3: CASSVGLPSANTGELFF
length: 12; J: TRBJ2-7; V: TRBV29-1; size: many; D: .; DNA: TGCAGCGTTGAAGGGGACCGACTGAAGCAGTACTTC; CDR3: CSVEGDRLKQYF
length: 16; J: TRBJ2-6; V: TRBV12-3/TRBV12-4; size: once; D: .; DNA: TGTGCCAGCAGTTTAAGAGGCTCGACTGGGGCCAACGTCCTGACTTTC; CDR3: CASSLRGSTGANVLTF
length: 15; J: TRBJ2-6; V: TRBV2; size: few; D: .; DNA: TGTGCCAGCAGTGAATCGGGGGATGGGGCCAACGTCCTGACTTTC; CDR3: CASSESGDGANVLTF
length: 14; J: TRBJ2-4; V: TRBV20-1; size: .; D: TRBD1; DNA: TGCAGTGCCGCGACAGGGGCTGGCAAAAACATTCAGTACTTC; CDR3: CSAATGAGKNIQYF
length: 14; J: TRBJ2-2; V: TRBV10-2; size: .; D: TRBD1; DNA: TGCGCCAGCGGTGGACAGGGGGCAACCGGGGAGCTGTTTTTT; CDR3: CASGGQGATGELFF
length: 13; J: TRBJ1-5; V: TRBV7-9; size: .; D: .; DNA: TGTGCCAGCAGCCCCCTCGGGGGAGAGCCCCAGCATTTT; CDR3: CASSPLGGEPQHF
length: 14; J: TRBJ2-2; V: TRBV5-1; size: many; D: .; DNA: TGCGCCAGCAGCTTGGCGTCAGGTGCCGGGGAGCTGTTTTTT; CDR3: CASSLASGAGELFF
length: 14; J: TRBJ2-3; V: TRBV7-9; size: .; D: .; DNA: TGTGCCAGCGCGGGCAGATGGTCCACAGATACGCAGTATTTT; CDR3: CASAGRWSTDTQYF
length: 15; J: TRBJ2-3; V: TRBV3-1; size: .; D: .; DNA: TGTGCCAGCAGCCATCGACCAACACCCACAGATACGCAGTATTTT; CDR3: CASSHRPTPTDTQYF
length: 13; J: TRBJ2-7; V: TRBV15; size: few; D: .; DNA: TGTGCCACCAGCAGAGACCAAAACTACGAGCAGTACTTC; CDR3: CATSRDQNYEQYF
length: 13; J: TRBJ1-4; V: TRBV10-3; size: few; D: TRBD1; DNA: TGTGCCATCACCCGGGACAGGGGTGAAAAACTGTTTTTT; CDR3: CAITRDRGEKLFF
length: 14; J: TRBJ2-5; V: TRBV5-6; size: few; D: .; DNA: TGTGCCAGCAGCTTGGCCAGGAGGGAGGAGACCCAGTACTTC; CDR3: CASSLARREETQYF
length: 11; J: TRBJ2-1; V: TRBV10-3; size: few; D: TRBD1; DNA: TGTGCCACGACAGGGCTTAATGAGCAGTTCTTC; CDR3: CATTGLNEQFF
length: 15; J: TRBJ2-3; V: TRBV6-1; size: few; D: TRBD2; DNA: TGTGCCAGCAGTGCTCTAGCGGGGGGGAAAGATACGCAGTATTTT; CDR3: CASSALAGGKDTQYF
length: 14; J: TRBJ1-2; V: TRBV3-1; size: .; D: .; DNA: TGTGCCAGCAGCCAAGGGCAGGGGCCCTATGGCTACACCTTC; CDR3: CASSQGQGPYGYTF
length: 15; J: TRBJ1-1; V: TRBV5-6; size: few; D: .; DNA: TGTGCCAGCAGCTTTGACAGGAAGGTGAACACTGAAGCTTTCTTT; CDR3: CASSFDRKVNTEAFF
length: 15; J: TRBJ2-3; V: TRBV5-5; size: .; D: .; DNA: TGTGCCAGCAGCTTGCCTTTCAGTAACACAGATACGCAGTATTTT; CDR3: CASSLPFSNTDTQYF
length: 13; J: TRBJ2-7; V: TRBV29-1; size: few; D: .; DNA: TGCAGCGGCGCTCTAGACAGGCCCTACGAGCAGTACTTC; CDR3: CSGALDRPYEQYF
length: 12; J: TRBJ2-5; V: TRBV5-1; size: many; D: .; DNA: TGCGCCAGCAGTGCTCAGCAAGAGACCCAGTACTTC; CDR3: CASSAQQETQYF
length: 14; J: TRBJ2-7; V: TRBV20-1; size: few; D: TRBD2; DNA: TGCAGTGCTAGAGACTTAGCGGGAGTAAGGGAGCAGTACTTC; CDR3: CSARDLAGVREQYF
length: 17; J: TRBJ2-1; V: TRBV5-1; size: .; D: .; DNA: TGCGCCAGCAGCTTGGTGGCGGGGAAGAGCTCCTACAATGAGCAGTTCTTC; CDR3: CASSLVAGKSSYNEQFF
length: 17; J: TRBJ2-5; V: TRBV3-1; size: .; D: TRBD2; DNA: TGTGCCAGCAGCCATTACAGGATTCTAGCGGGCCAAGAGACCCAGTACTTC; CDR3: CASSHYRILAGQETQYF
length: 12; J: TRBJ2-5; V: TRBV20-1; size: .; D: .; DNA: TGCAGTGCTAGAGATCGTCCCGAGGCCCAGTACTTC; CDR3: CSARDRPEAQYF
length: 15; J: TRBJ1-5; V: TRBV5-1; size: few; D: .; DNA: TGCGCCAGCAGCGCCGGGACTGGGGGCGCGGAGCCCCAGCATTTT; CDR3: CASSAGTGGAEPQHF
length: 13; J: TRBJ1-1; V: TRBV11-2; size: few; D: .; DNA: TGTGCCAGCAGCGGTCAGGGGAGCACTGAAGCTTTCTTT; CDR3: CASSGQGSTEAFF
length: 17; J: TRBJ2-3; V: TRBV9; size: few; D: .; DNA: TGTGCCAGCAGCGTAGGGTTGGGGAGCAGAGACACAGATACGCAGTATTTT; CDR3: CASSVGLGSRDTDTQYF
length: 13; J: TRBJ2-4; V: TRBV20-1; size: few; D: .; DNA: TGCAGCGGATTACAGGGTTTTGGAAACATTCAGTACTTC; CDR3: CSGLQGFGNIQYF
length: 15; J: TRBJ1-6; V: TRBV6-5; size: .; D: TRBD1; DNA: TGTGCCAGCACTTCGACAGGGTCCTATAATTCACCCCTCCACTTT; CDR3: CASTSTGSYNSPLHF
length: 15; J: TRBJ1-4; V: TRBV6-1; size: few; D: .; DNA: TGTGCCAGCAGTGAAATCGGAGGAACACCCTCGTCTCTGTTTTTT; CDR3: CASSEIGGTPSSLFF
length: 14; J: TRBJ2-3; V: TRBV6-1; size: few; D: TRBD2; DNA: TGTGCCAGCACCCCTCCGGGAGGGGCAGATACGCAGTATTTT; CDR3: CASTPPGGADTQYF
length: 17; J: TRBJ2-1; V: TRBV7-2; size: .; D: TRBD1; DNA: TGTGCCAGCAGCCCTAGCGACTGGGCAGGGGGCTATAATGAGCAGTTCTTC; CDR3: CASSPSDWAGGYNEQFF
length: 15; J: TRBJ2-3; V: TRBV20-1; size: few; D: .; DNA: TGCAGTGCTAGAGATCCCGGGTGGCCCACAGATACGCAGTATTTT; CDR3: CSARDPGWPTDTQYF
length: 14; J: TRBJ2-7; V: TRBV20-1; size: few; D: TRBD2; DNA: TGCAGTGCTGGAGGACTAGCGGGAGTCGGCGAGCAGTACTTC; CDR3: CSAGGLAGVGEQYF